This TCR beta chain comes out of a study of blood T cells in healthy people across ages. For the second PCR, which ran for about 7 to 11 cycles, a sample-barcoded 5' primer and a J-beta primer mix were used. Every single cDNA molecule received a tag from a template-switch adaptor with 12 random nucleotides. TCRdb fed the 5' RACE reads into MiXCR, producing one record per CDR3 protein. This table has 910,000 or so distinct CDR3 sequences, roughly 51% appearing once. Germline V lookup: CDR1 KGHDR, CDR2 SFDVKD. The CDR3 runs to 15 residues. Trimming removed 2 bases at V and 7 bases at J, with 16 bases between.

The J gene is TRBJ2-5, the V gene TRBV24-1, with D tentatively TRBD1 (6 bases). This receptor was taken from a woman in her sixties or seventies in good health. Sample: blood. This chain's CDR3 is CATSDSGRRGGTQYF. The CDR3 nucleotides are TGTGCCACCAGTGATTCAGGGCGCCGAGGGGGGACCCAGTACTTC.